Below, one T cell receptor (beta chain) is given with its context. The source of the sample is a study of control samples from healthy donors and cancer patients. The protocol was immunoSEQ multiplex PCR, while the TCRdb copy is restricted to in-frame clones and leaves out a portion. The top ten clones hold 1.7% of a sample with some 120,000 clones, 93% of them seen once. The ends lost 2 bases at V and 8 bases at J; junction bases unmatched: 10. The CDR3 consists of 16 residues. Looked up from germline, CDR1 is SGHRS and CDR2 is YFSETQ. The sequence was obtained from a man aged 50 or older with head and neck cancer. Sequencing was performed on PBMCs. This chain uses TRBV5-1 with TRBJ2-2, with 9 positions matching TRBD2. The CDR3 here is CASSLSGGTRKGELFF. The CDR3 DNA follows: TGCGCCAGCAGCTTAAGCGGGGGGACTCGGAAAGGGGAGCTGTTTTTT.